This TCR beta chain was sequenced for a study of response to subunit inactivated influenza vaccine. Overall study results and limits: The authors put forward the suggestion that each seasonal influenza vaccination may bring in only a limited number of new T cells.

TCRdb used MiXCR to reprocess the RT-PCR reads, holding one entry per CDR3 protein. The sample holds 700,000 to 900,000 distinct CDR3 sequences, over 20% seen once. Germline V gene data show CDR1 as KGHSH and CDR2 as LQKENI. This CDR3 is built from 15 residues. J was trimmed by 8 bases and V by 0 bases; bases with no gene match: 4. Comments on this clonotype: The target antigen is unknown.

The source of this sequence is a man aged 50-59 years who received an inactivated influenza vaccine. The chain uses TRBV18 and TRBJ2-1; 10 positions match TRBD2. The input for sequencing was PBMCs from blood, taken 5 days after vaccination. CDR3 in DNA: TGTGCCAGCTCACCACCCAGCGGGAGGGGAGATGAGCAGTTCTTC. Translated, it gives CASSPPSGRGDEQFF.